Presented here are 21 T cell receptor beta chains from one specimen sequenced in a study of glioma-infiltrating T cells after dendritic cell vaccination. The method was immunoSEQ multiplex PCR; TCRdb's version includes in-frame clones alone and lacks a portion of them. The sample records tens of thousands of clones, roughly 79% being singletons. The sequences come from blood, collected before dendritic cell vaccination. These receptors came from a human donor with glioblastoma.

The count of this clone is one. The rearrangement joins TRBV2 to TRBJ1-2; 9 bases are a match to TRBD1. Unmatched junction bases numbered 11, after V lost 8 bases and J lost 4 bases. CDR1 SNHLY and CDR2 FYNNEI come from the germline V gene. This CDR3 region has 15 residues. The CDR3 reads CASFGTPGQGYGYTF. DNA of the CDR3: TGTGCCAGCTTCGGGACGCCGGGACAGGGCTATGGCTACACCTTC.

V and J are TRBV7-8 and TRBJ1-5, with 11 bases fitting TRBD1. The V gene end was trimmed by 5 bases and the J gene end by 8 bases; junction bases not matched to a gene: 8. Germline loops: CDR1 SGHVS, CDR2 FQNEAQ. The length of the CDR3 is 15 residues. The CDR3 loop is CASSRTGGFVEPQHF. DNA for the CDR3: TGTGCCAGCAGCCGGACAGGGGGCTTTGTGGAGCCCCAGCATTTT.

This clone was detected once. The CDR3: CASSQGPRGAETQYF. CDR3 DNA: TGCGCCAGCAGCCAGGGGCCCCGGGGCGCGGAGACCCAGTACTTC. This chain connects TRBV5-1 to TRBJ2-5, with D maybe TRBD1 (6 bases). The germline V gene has CDR1 SGHRS and CDR2 YFSETQ. V was trimmed by 4 bases and J by 5 bases, leaving 18 bases between them. The CDR3 has 15 amino acids.

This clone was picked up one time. CDR3 in amino acids: CASSELEDTQYF. The CDR3 region has the DNA TGTGCCAGCAGTGAGTTGGAGGATACGCAGTATTTT. The chain joins TRBV2 to TRBJ2-3; D is ambiguous. Germline lookup yields CDR1 SNHLY and CDR2 FYNNEI. V lost 3 bases, J lost 6 bases, and 7 bases lay in between. There are 12 residues in the CDR3. The variable domain in full, completed from reference TRBV2 and TRBJ2-3, reads EPEVTQTPSHQVTQMGQEVILRCVPISNHLYFYWYRQILGQKVEFLVSFYNNEISEKSEIFDDQFSVERPDGSNFTLKIRSTKLEDSAMYFCASSELEDTQYFGPGTRLTVL.

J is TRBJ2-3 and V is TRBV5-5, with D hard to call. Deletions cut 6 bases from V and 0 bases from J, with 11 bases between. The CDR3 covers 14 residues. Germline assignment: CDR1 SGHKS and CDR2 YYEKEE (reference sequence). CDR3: CASIPQASTDTQYF. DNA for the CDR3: TGTGCCAGCATCCCTCAAGCCAGCACAGATACGCAGTATTTT.

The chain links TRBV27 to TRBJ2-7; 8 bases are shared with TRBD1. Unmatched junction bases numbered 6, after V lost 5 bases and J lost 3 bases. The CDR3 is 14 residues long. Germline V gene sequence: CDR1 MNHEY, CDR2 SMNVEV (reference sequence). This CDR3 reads CASSPRGQVYEQYF. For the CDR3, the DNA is TGTGCCAGCAGTCCCCGGGGACAGGTCTACGAGCAGTACTTC.

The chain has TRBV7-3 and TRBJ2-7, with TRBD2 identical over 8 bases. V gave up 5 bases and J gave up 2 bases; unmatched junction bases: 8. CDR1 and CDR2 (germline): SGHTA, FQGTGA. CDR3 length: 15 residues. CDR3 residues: CASSPQAGGPYEQYF. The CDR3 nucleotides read TGTGCCAGCAGCCCCCAGGCGGGAGGACCCTACGAGCAGTACTTC.

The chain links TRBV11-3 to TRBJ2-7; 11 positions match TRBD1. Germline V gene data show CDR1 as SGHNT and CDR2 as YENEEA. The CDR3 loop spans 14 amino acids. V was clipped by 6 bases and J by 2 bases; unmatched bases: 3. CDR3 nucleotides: TGTGCCAGCAGAGGGACAGGGGGGACCTACGAGCAGTACTTC. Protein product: CASRGTGGTYEQYF. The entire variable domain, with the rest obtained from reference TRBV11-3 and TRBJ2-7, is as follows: EAGVVQSPRYKIIEKKQPVAFWCNPISGHNTLYWYLQNLGQGPELLIRYENEEAVDDSQLPKDRFSAERLKGVDSTLKIQPAELGDSAVYLCASRGTGGTYEQYFGPGTRLTVT.

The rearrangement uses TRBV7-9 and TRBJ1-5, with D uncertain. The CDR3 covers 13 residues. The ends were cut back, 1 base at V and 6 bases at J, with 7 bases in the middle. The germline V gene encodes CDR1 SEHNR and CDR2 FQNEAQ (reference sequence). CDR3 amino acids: CASSLGLRQPQHF. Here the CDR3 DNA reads TGTGCCAGCAGCTTAGGGCTTCGTCAGCCCCAGCATTTT.

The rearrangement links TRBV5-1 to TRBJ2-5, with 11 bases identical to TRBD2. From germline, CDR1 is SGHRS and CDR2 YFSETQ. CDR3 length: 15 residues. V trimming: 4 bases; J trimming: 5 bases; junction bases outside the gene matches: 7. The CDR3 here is CASSALAGGSETQYF. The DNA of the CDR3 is TGCGCCAGCAGCGCCTTAGCGGGGGGGTCGGAGACCCAGTACTTC.

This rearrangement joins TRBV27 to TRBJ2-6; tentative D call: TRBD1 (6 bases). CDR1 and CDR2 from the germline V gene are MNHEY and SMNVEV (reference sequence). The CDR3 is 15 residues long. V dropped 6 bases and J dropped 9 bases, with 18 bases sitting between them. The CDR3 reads CASRTGQLAGNVLTF. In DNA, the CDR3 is TGTGCCAGCAGGACAGGACAGTTGGCTGGCAACGTCCTGACTTTC. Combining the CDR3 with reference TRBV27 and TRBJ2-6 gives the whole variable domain EAQVTQNPRYLITVTGKKLTVTCSQNMNHEYMSWYRQDPGLGLRQIYYSMNVEVTDKGDVPEGYKVSRKEKRNFPLILESPSPNQTSLYFCASRTGQLAGNVLTFGAGSRLTVL.

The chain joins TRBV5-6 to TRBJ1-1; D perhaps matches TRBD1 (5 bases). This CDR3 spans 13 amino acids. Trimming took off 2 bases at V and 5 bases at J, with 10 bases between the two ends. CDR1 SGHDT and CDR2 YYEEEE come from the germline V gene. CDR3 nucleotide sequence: TGTGCCAGCAGCTTTGGGGCAGGGACTGAAGCTTTCTTT. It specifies CASSFGAGTEAFF.

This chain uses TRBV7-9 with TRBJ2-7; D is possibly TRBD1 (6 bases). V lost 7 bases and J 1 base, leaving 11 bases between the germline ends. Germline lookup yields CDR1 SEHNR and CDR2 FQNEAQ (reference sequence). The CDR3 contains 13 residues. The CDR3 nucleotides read TGTGCCAGCACGGGCGACAGGTCCTACGAGCAGTACTTC. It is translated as CASTGDRSYEQYF.

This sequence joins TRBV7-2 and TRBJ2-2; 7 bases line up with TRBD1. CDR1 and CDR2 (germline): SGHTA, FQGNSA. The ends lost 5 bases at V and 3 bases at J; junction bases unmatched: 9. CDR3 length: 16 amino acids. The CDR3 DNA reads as TGTGCCAGCAGCAGGGGGCCGCTAGGAGACACCGGGGAGCTGTTTTTT. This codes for CASSRGPLGDTGELFF.

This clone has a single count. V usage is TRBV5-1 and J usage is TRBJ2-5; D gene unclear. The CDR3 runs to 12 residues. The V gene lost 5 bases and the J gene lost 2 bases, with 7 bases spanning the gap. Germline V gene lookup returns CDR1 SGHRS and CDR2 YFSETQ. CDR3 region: CASSFSQETQYF. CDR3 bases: TGCGCCAGCAGTTTTTCACAAGAGACCCAGTACTTC.

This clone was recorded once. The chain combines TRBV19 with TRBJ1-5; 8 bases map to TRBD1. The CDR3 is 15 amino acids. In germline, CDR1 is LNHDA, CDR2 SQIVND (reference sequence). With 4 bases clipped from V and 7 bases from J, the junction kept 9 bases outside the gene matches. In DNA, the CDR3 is TGTGCCAGTAGTACGACAGGGGAAAGAAGACAGCCCCAGCATTTT. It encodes CASSTTGERRQPQHF.

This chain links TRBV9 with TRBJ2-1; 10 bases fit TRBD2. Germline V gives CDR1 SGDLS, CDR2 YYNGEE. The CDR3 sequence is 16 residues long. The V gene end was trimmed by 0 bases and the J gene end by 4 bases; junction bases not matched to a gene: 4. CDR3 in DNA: TGTGCCAGCAGCGTAGCTGGGACTAGCGTATACAATGAGCAGTTCTTC. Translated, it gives CASSVAGTSVYNEQFF.

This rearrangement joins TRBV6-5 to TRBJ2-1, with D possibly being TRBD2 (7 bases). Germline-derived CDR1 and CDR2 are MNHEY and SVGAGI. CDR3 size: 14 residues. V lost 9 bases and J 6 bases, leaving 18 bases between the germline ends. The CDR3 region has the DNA TGTGCCAGTATTGGCGGGGGCCCTCTCAATGAGCAGTTCTTC. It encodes CASIGGGPLNEQFF.

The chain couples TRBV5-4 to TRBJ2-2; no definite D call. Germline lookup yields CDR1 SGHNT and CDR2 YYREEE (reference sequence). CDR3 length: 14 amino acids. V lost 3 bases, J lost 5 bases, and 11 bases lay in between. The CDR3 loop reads CASSSKSSTGELFF. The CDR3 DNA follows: TGTGCCAGCAGCTCGAAAAGTAGTACCGGGGAGCTGTTTTTT.

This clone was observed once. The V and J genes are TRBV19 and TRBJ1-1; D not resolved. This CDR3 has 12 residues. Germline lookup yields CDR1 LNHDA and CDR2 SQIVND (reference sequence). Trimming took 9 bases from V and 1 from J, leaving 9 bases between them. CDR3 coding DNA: TGTGCCAGCACCCAGTGGAACACTGAAGCTTTCTTT. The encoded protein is CASTQWNTEAFF. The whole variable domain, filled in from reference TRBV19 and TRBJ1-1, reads DGGITQSPKYLFRKEGQNVTLSCEQNLNHDAMYWYRQDPGQGLRLIYYSQIVNDFQKGDIAEGYSVSREKKESFPLTVTSAQKNPTAFYLCASTQWNTEAFFGQGTRLTVV.

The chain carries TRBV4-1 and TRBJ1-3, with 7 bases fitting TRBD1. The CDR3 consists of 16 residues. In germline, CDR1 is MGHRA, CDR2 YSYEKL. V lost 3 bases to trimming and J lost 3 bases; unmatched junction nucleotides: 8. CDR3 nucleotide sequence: TGCGCCAGCAGCCAGCCGGTAGGGGGCGGTGGAAACACCATATATTTT. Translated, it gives CASSQPVGGGGNTIYF.